This T cell receptor beta chain derives from a study of T cells in Graves' hyperthyroidism and ophthalmopathy. RNA transcripts yielded amplified TCR beta CDR3 regions. HTBI primers were employed in a first-round RT-PCR of the TCR CDR3. One entry per CDR3 protein results from TCRdb running MiXCR on the multiplex PCR reads. The profile covers about 640,000 distinct CDR3 sequences, with just under 45% appearing a single time and under 8% taken by the ten largest. Trimming at V came to 3 bases and at J to 7 bases, leaving 15 bases not matched to a gene. The CDR3 extends over 18 amino acids. The germline CDR1 and CDR2 sequences are MGHDK and SYGVNS.

Material: peripheral blood or thyroid tissue (not recorded which). The TCR comes from an adult man with Graves' disease, either hyperthyroidism or ophthalmopathy (not recorded which). This sequence joins TRBV25-1 and TRBJ1-4; 9 bases agree with TRBD1. Here the CDR3 reads CASSDSTGTGSYREKLFF. DNA of the CDR3: TGTGCCAGCAGTGACTCTACCGGGACAGGGAGTTATCGTGAAAAACTGTTTTTT.